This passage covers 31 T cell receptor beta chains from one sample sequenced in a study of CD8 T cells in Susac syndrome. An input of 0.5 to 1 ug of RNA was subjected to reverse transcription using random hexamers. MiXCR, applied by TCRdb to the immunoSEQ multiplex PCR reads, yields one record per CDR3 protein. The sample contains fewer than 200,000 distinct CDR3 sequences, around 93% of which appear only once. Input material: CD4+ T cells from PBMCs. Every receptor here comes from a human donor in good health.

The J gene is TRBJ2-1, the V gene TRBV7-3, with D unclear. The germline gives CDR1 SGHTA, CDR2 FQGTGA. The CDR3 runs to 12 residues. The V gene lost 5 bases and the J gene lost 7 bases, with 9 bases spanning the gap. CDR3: CASSPDGNEQFF. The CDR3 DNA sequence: TGTGCCAGCAGCCCTGATGGGAATGAGCAGTTCTTC.

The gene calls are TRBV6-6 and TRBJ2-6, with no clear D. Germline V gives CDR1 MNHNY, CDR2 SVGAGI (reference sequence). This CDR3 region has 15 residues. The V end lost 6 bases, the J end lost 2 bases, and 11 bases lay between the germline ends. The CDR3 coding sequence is TGTGCCAGCAGGACGAGAGGCGCTGGGGCCAACGTCCTGACTTTC. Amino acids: CASRTRGAGANVLTF.

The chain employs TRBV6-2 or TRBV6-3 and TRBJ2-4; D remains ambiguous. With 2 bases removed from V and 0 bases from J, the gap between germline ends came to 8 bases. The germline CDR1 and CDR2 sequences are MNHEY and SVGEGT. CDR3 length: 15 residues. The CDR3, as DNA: TGTGCCAGCAGTTACAGAGCTGCAGCCAAAAACATTCAGTACTTC. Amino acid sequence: CASSYRAAAKNIQYF.

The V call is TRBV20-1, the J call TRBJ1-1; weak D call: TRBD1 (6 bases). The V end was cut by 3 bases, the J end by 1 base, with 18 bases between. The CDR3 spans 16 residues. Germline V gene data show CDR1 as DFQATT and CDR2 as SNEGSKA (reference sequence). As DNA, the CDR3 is TGCAGTGCTAGGGTCAGGACAGCCTTAACGAACACTGAAGCTTTCTTT. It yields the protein CSARVRTALTNTEAFF.

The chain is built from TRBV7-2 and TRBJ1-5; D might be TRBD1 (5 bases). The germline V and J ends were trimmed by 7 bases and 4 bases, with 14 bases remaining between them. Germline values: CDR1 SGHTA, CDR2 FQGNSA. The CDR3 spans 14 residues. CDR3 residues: CASTRDSGNQPQHF. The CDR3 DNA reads TGTGCCAGCACCCGGGACTCTGGGAATCAGCCCCAGCATTTT.

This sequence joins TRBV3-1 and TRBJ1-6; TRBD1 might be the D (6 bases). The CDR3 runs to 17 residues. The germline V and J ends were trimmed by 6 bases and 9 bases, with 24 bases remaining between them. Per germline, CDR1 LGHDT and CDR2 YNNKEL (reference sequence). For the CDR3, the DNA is TGTGCCAGCAGAGGGAGGGAGGGGACACCCTTCCGTTCACCCCTCCACTTT. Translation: CASRGREGTPFRSPLHF.

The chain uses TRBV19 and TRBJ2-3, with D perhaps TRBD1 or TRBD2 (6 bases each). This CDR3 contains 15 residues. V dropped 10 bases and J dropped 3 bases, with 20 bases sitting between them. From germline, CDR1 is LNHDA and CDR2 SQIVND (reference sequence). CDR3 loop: CATRGELLLTDTQYF. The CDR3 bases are TGTGCCACGAGGGGGGAGCTATTACTTACAGATACGCAGTATTTT.

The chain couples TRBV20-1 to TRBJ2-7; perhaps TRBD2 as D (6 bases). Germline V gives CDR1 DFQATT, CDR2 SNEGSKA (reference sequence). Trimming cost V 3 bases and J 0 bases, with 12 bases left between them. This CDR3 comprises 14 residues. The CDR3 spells CSASSGTYSYEQYF. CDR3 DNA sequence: TGCAGTGCTAGTTCCGGGACTTACTCCTACGAGCAGTACTTC.

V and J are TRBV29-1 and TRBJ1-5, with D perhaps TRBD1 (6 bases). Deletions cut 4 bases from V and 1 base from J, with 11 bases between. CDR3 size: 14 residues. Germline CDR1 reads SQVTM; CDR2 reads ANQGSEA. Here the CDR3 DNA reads TGCAGCGTTGTTACAGGGACAAGCAATCAGCCCCAGCATTTT. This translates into CSVVTGTSNQPQHF.

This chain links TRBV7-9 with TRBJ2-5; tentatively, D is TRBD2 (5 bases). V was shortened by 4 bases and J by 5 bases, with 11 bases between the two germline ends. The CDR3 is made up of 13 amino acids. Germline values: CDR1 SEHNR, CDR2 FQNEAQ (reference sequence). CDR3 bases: TGTGCCAGCAGCTACGGACTGGGGGAGACCCAGTACTTC. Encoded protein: CASSYGLGETQYF.

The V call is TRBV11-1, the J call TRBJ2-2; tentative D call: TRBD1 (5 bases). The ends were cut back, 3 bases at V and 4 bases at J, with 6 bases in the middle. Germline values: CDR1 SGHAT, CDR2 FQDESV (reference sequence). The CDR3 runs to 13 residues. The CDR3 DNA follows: TGTGCCAGCAGCTTGCAGGGCACCGGGGAGCTGTTTTTT. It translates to CASSLQGTGELFF.

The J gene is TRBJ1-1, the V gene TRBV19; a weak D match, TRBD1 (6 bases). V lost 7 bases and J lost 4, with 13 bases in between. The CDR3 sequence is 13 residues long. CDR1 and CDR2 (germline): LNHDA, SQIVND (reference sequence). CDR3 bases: TGTGCCAGTATCCTACAGGGCCGCACTGAAGCTTTCTTT. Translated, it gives CASILQGRTEAFF.

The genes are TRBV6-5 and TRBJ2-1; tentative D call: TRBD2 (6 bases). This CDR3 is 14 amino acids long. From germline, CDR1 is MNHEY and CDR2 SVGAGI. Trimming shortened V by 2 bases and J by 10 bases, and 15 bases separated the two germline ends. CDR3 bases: TGTGCCAGCAGTTACCGTGTGGGGGGTAGAGAGCAGTTCTTC. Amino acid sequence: CASSYRVGGREQFF.

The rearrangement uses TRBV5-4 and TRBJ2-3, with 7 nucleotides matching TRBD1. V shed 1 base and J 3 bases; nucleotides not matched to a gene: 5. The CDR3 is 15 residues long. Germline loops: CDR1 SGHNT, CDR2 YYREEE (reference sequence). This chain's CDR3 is CASSLNDRATDTQYF. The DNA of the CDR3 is TGTGCCAGCAGCTTGAATGACAGGGCTACAGATACGCAGTATTTT.

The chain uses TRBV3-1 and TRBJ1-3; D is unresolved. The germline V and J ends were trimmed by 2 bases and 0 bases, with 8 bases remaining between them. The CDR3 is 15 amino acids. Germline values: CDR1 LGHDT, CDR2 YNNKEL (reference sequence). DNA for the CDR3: TGTGCCAGCAGCCAACCCACTTCCTCTGGAAACACCATATATTTT. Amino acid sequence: CASSQPTSSGNTIYF.

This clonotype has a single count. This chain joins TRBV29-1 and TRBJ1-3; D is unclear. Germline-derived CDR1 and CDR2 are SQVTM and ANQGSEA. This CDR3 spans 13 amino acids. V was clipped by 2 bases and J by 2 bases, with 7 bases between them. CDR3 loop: CSVEWGTGNTIYF. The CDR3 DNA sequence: TGCAGCGTTGAATGGGGAACTGGAAACACCATATATTTT.

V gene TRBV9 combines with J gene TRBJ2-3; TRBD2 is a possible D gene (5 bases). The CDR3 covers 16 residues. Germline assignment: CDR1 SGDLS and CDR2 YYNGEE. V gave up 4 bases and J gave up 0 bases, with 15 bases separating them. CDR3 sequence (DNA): TGTGCCAGCAGCCCCCCGGGCGGGTATAGCACAGATACGCAGTATTTT. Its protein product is CASSPPGGYSTDTQYF.

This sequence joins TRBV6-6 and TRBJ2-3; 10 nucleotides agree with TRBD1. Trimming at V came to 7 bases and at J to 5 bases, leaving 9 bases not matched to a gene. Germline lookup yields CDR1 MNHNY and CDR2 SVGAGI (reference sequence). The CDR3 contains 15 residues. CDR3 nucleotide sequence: TGTGCCAGCAAATACCGGGACAGGGGCCTAGATACGCAGTATTTT. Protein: CASKYRDRGLDTQYF.

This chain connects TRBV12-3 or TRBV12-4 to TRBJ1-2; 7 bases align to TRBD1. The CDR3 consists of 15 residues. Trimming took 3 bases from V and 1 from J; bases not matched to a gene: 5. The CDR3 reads CASSFLDRNNYGYTF. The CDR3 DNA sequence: TGTGCCAGCAGTTTCTTGGACAGGAATAACTATGGCTACACCTTC.

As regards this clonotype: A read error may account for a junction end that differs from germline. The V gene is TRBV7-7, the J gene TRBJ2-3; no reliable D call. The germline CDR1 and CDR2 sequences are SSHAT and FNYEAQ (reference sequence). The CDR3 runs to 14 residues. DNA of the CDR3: TGTGCTAGCAGCTTCGACTCTAGCACAGATACGCAGTATTTT. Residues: CASSFDSSTDTQYF.

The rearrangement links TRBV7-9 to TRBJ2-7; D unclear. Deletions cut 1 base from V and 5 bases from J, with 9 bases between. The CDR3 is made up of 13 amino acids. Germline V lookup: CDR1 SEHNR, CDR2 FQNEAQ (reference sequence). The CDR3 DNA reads TGTGCCAGCAGCTTAGGGGGTCGGGACGAGCAGTACGTC. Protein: CASSLGGRDEQYV.

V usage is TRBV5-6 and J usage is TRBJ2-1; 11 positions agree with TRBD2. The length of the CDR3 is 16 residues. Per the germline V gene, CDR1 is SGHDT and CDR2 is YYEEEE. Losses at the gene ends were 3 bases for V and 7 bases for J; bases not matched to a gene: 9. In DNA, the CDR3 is TGTGCCAGCAGCTGGACCGGGACTAGCGGAAATAATGAGCAGTTCTTC. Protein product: CASSWTGTSGNNEQFF.

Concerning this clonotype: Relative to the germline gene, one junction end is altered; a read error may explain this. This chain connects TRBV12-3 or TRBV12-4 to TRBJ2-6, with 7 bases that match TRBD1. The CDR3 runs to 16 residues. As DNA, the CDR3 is TGTGCCAGCAGCCCTATGACAGGGTCAGGGGCCAACGTCCTGATTTTC. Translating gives CASSPMTGSGANVLIF.

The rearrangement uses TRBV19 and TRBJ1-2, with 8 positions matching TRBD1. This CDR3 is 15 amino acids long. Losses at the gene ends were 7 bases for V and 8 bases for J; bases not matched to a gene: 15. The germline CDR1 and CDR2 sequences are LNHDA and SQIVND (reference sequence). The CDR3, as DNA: TGTGCCAGTACTGCCCAGGGGGCTTATCGGGTCGGCTACACCTTC. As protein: CASTAQGAYRVGYTF.

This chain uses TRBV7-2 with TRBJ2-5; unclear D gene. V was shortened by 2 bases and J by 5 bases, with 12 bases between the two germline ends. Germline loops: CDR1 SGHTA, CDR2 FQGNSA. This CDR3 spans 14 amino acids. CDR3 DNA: TGTGCCAGCAGCTTATCGTCAACCGGGGAGACCCAGTACTTC. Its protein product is CASSLSSTGETQYF.

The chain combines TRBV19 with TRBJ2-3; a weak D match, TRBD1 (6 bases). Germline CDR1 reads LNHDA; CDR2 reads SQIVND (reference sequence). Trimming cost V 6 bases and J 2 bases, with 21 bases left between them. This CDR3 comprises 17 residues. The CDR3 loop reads CASRTITGTPLTDTQYF. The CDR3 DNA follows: TGTGCCAGTAGAACTATAACCGGGACACCTCTCACAGATACGCAGTATTTT.

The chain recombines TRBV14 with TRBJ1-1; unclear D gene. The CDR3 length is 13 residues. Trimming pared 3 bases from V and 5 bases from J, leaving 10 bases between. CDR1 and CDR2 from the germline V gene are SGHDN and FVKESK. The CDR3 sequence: CASSQIHKTEAFF. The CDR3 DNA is TGTGCCAGCAGCCAGATCCACAAGACTGAAGCTTTCTTT.

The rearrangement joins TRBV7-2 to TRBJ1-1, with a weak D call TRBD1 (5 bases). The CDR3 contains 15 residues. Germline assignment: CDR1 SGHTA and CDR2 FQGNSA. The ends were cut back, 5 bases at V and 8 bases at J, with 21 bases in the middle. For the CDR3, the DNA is TGTGCCAGCAGCCAGGGAGGCGGGGGTGGTAGGGAAGCTTTCTTT. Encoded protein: CASSQGGGGGREAFF.

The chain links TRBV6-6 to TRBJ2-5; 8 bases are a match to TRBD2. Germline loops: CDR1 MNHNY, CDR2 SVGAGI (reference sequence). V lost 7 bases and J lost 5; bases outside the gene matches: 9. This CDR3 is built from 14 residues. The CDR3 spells CASTNRGGIETQYF. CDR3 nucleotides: TGTGCCAGCACCAATCGGGGGGGTATCGAGACCCAGTACTTC.

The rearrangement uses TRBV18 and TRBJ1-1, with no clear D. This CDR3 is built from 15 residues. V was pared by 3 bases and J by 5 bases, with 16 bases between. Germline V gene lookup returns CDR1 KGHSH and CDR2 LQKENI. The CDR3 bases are TGTGCCAGCTCACCCCCCGCGGGATTGAGGACTGAAGCTTTCTTT. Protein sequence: CASSPPAGLRTEAFF.

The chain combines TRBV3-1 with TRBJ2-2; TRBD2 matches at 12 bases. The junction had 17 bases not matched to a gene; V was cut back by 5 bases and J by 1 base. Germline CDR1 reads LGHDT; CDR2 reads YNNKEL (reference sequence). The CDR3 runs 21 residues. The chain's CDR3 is CASSSPRPLTSGGLNTGELFF. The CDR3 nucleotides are TGTGCCAGCAGCTCACCAAGACCCCTGACTAGCGGGGGACTGAACACCGGGGAGCTGTTTTTT.